This T cell receptor (beta chain) was captured in a study of Tregs in tolerant kidney transplant recipients. Findings and limits, study-wide: Donor-specific Treg expansion exceeded global Treg expansion in tolerant patients, suggesting antigen drive.

Profiling relied on immunoSEQ multiplex PCR, and the TCRdb table lists in-frame clones only, not all of them. There are approximately 60,000 clones in the sample; approximately 87% occur only once, and approximately 3.9% lies in the top ten. Germline V gives CDR1 SGHTA, CDR2 FQGNSA. The CDR3 is 13 residues long. V lost 1 base to trimming and J lost 2 bases, with 4 bases between them. Mixed chimerism was transient after nonmyeloablative marrow transplants from related graft donors. Unstimulated regulatory T cells (CD4+CD25+CD127-), CD4+CD25- non-regulatory cells, CD4 and CD8 cells were FACS-sorted from thawed PBMCs. In this sample, this clone turned up once. Its antigen is unidentified.

Sequencing used CD4+ T cells from blood (PBMCs), obtained 6 months after the transplant. The chain has TRBV7-2 and TRBJ2-3; no reliable D call. The source is a human patient who received a combined kidney and bone marrow transplant. Some of the T cells might come from the graft donor. CDR3 DNA sequence: TGTGCCAGCAGCTTAGGGCACACAGATACGCAGTATTTT. Its translation: CASSLGHTDTQYF.